A single sample is the source of the 31 T cell receptor beta chains below, sequenced in a study of beta chain features in type 1 diabetes. Expressed TCRB transcripts were sequenced because the isolated RNA had all been reverse transcribed beforehand. TCRdb's table, derived via immunoSEQ multiplex PCR, lists solely in-frame clones and lacks some. Of around 280,000 clones listed, approximately 8.1% are singletons. Sequencing was done on a sample of central memory CD4+ T cells from blood. The receptor set was obtained from a woman younger than 30 in good health.

This clone was seen more than once but under ten times. This chain connects TRBV9 to TRBJ2-3; the D gene could be TRBD1 or TRBD2 (5 bases each). CDR3 length: 16 amino acids. The V end lost 0 bases, the J end lost 1 base, and 12 bases lay between the germline ends. The germline V gene encodes CDR1 SGDLS and CDR2 YYNGEE. The CDR3: CASSVVGLGGTDTQYF. The CDR3 region has the DNA TGTGCCAGCAGCGTAGTCGGATTGGGGGGCACAGATACGCAGTATTTT.

This clone has more than one count but fewer than ten. Other DNA sequences from this sample encode an identical CDR3 as well. This sequence joins TRBV15 and TRBJ2-2, with 8 bases lining up with TRBD2. CDR3 length: 18 residues. Germline CDR1 is LNHNV and CDR2 is YYDKDF (reference sequence). J gave up 1 base and V 1 base, and 8 bases lay outside the gene matches. CDR3 sequence: CATSRGGSGSGNTGELFF. The CDR3 DNA is TGTGCCACCAGCAGAGGAGGGAGCGGGAGCGGGAACACCGGGGAGCTGTTTTTT.

In the case of this clone: The sample carries other DNA sequences with the same CDR3. This chain links TRBV5-1 with TRBJ2-3; D remains ambiguous. V was trimmed by 1 base and J by 2 bases, leaving 2 bases between them. Germline V gene sequence: CDR1 SGHRS, CDR2 YFSETQ. CDR3 length: 12 residues. The CDR3 sequence: CASSLSTDTQYF. The CDR3, as DNA: TGCGCCAGCAGCTTGTCCACAGATACGCAGTATTTT.

J is TRBJ1-2 and V is TRBV9; TRBD1 might be the D (6 bases). Germline loops: CDR1 SGDLS, CDR2 YYNGEE. V lost 2 bases to trimming and J lost 7 bases, with 12 bases between them. The CDR3 length is 13 residues. The CDR3 DNA is TGTGCCAGCAGCGTCACAGGGTCAGTTGGCTACACCTTC. It codes for CASSVTGSVGYTF.

This clone was counted between two and nine times. The rearrangement links TRBV12-5 to TRBJ2-3; 9 bases agree with TRBD1. This CDR3 comprises 17 residues. CDR1 is LGHNT, CDR2 FRNRAP, per germline. The V segment lost 0 bases and the J segment 3 bases; nucleotides outside the gene matches: 7. The CDR3: CASGLVLGQGGTDTQYF. CDR3 sequence (DNA): TGTGCTAGTGGTTTGGTACTGGGACAGGGAGGAACAGATACGCAGTATTTT.

This chain connects TRBV6-1 to TRBJ1-1, with a weak D call TRBD1 (6 bases). Germline V gives CDR1 MNHNS, CDR2 SASEGT. CDR3 length: 15 residues. Trimming pared 2 bases from V and 1 base from J, leaving 11 bases between. The CDR3 nucleotides are TGTGCCAGCAGTGAATTGGGACACACGAACACTGAAGCTTTCTTT. Protein product: CASSELGHTNTEAFF.

A few counts support this clone. The J gene is TRBJ1-1, the V gene TRBV14; D is unresolved. Trimming cost V 1 base and J 0 bases, with 9 bases left between them. Germline assignment: CDR1 SGHDN and CDR2 FVKESK. The CDR3 spans 15 residues. DNA of the CDR3: TGTGCCAGCAGCCAAGTGGCGCGCCTGAACACTGAAGCTTTCTTT. It translates to CASSQVARLNTEAFF.

This clone turned up a few times. CDR3 in DNA: TGCGCCAGCAGCGTAGCTAGCGGGACTAGCACAGATACGCAGTATTTT. Translation gives CASSVASGTSTDTQYF. The V and J genes are TRBV4-1 and TRBJ2-3; 9 nucleotides agree with TRBD2. Germline V gene lookup returns CDR1 MGHRA and CDR2 YSYEKL. V was pared by 5 bases and J by 0 bases, with 6 bases of the junction left unmatched. The CDR3 has 16 residues.

The chain recombines TRBV7-2 with TRBJ1-2; TRBD1 matches at 10 bases. Germline V CDR1 and CDR2: SGHTA, FQGNSA. The CDR3 covers 14 residues. With V trimmed by 3 bases and J by 3 bases, 1 base remained unmatched. Here the CDR3 DNA reads TGTGCCAGCAGCTTGGACAGGGGGGACTATGGCTACACCTTC. Its translation is CASSLDRGDYGYTF. The whole variable domain, remainder taken from reference TRBV7-2 and TRBJ1-2, is GAGVSQSPSNKVTEKGKDVELRCDPISGHTALYWYRQSLGQGLEFLIYFQGNSAPDKSGLPSDRFSAERTGGSVSTLTIQRTQQEDSAVYLCASSLDRGDYGYTFGSGTRLTVV.

This clone was seen a few times. V usage is TRBV18 and J usage is TRBJ2-6, with D perhaps matching TRBD1 (6 bases). The CDR3 covers 16 residues. V dropped 2 bases and J dropped 4 bases, with 12 bases sitting between them. Germline CDR1 is KGHSH and CDR2 is LQKENI. The CDR3 protein is CASSPTSGVGANVLTF. In nucleotides, the CDR3 is TGTGCCAGCTCACCAACATCAGGGGTCGGGGCCAACGTCCTGACTTTC.

This clone turned up a few times. The same CDR3 can be traced to other DNA sequences in this sample. The chain is built from TRBV5-4 and TRBJ1-2; 8 bases are shared with TRBD1. Germline CDR1 is SGHNT and CDR2 is YYREEE (reference sequence). The CDR3 has 15 amino acids. Unmatched junction bases numbered 6, after V lost 5 bases and J lost 0 bases. In DNA, the CDR3 is TGTGCCAGCAGTCGCCGGGACAGGCCTAACTATGGCTACACCTTC. Its translation: CASSRRDRPNYGYTF.

The CDR3 is CASSQSAGRGTQYF. In DNA, the CDR3 is TGTGCCAGCAGCCAATCGGCTGGACGAGGAACCCAGTACTTC. This chain links TRBV16 with TRBJ2-5; D gene uncertain. The CDR3 extends over 14 amino acids. Trimming took off 0 bases at V and 8 bases at J, with 13 bases between the two ends. Per germline, CDR1 KGHSY and CDR2 FQNENV.

In its sample, this clone was seen a few times. The V and J genes are TRBV19 and TRBJ1-2; a possible D gene is TRBD1 (5 bases). V shed 4 bases and J shed 9 bases, with 21 bases lying between them. Germline CDR1 and CDR2: LNHDA and SQIVND (reference sequence). The CDR3 consists of 15 residues. CDR3 in amino acids: CASSTQPRSGGSYTF. CDR3 sequence (DNA): TGTGCCAGTAGTACCCAACCACGTTCCGGGGGAAGCTACACCTTC.

The chain has TRBV19 and TRBJ2-2; tentative D call: TRBD1 (6 bases). CDR1 and CDR2 (germline): LNHDA, SQIVND (reference sequence). The CDR3 spans 15 residues. Trimming left V 3 bases short and J 3 bases short, with 11 bases between. The CDR3 loop is CASSITGTDTGELFF. The CDR3 nucleotides read TGTGCCAGTAGTATTACAGGGACGGACACCGGGGAGCTGTTTTTT. The full variable domain, with the rest looked up from reference TRBV19 and TRBJ2-2, is DGGITQSPKYLFRKEGQNVTLSCEQNLNHDAMYWYRQDPGQGLRLIYYSQIVNDFQKGDIAEGYSVSREKKESFPLTVTSAQKNPTAFYLCASSITGTDTGELFFGEGSRLTVL.

V is TRBV6-5 and J is TRBJ2-7; D may be TRBD1 (6 bases). Germline-derived CDR1 and CDR2 are MNHEY and SVGAGI. V shed 6 bases and J shed 3 bases, with 12 bases lying between them. CDR3 length: 13 amino acids. CDR3 loop: CASSPRQVYEQYV. The CDR3 DNA sequence: TGTGCCAGCAGCCCCCGACAGGTCTACGAGCAGTACGTC.

This clone has just a few counts. The J gene is TRBJ2-5, the V gene TRBV7-2, with D uncertain. The germline gives CDR1 SGHTA, CDR2 FQGNSA. V was shortened by 2 bases and J by 1 base, with 8 bases between the two germline ends. This CDR3 is built from 14 residues. The CDR3 sequence: CASSLRTIQETQYF. The CDR3 bases are TGTGCCAGCAGCTTAAGGACCATCCAAGAGACCCAGTACTTC.

The sample holds a few counts of this clone. The junction differs from germline at one of its ends, possibly a read error. J is TRBJ2-1 and V is TRBV28, with D possibly being TRBD2 (5 bases). CDR3 length: 19 residues. Per the germline V gene, CDR1 is MDHEN and CDR2 is SYDVKM. The CDR3 here is CASSQAVGQPNSSYNEQFF. CDR3 nucleotides: TGCGCCAGCAGCCAAGCGGTCGGGCAGCCAAACAGCTCCTACAATGAGCAGTTCTTC.

The gene calls are TRBV7-3 and TRBJ2-5, with a weak D call TRBD1 (5 bases). The length of the CDR3 is 14 residues. The germline V gene encodes CDR1 SGHTA and CDR2 FQGTGA. V lost 2 bases and J 5 bases, leaving 12 bases between the germline ends. The CDR3 DNA reads TGTGCCAGCAGCTTATCGCCAGGGTTGGAGACCCAGTACTTC. Protein: CASSLSPGLETQYF.

The chain has TRBV7-2 and TRBJ1-4, with TRBD1 matching 9 bases. CDR1 and CDR2 from the germline V gene are SGHTA and FQGNSA. This CDR3 comprises 14 residues. Trimming at V came to 5 bases and at J to 8 bases, leaving 6 bases not matched to a gene. The CDR3 reads CASSLSDRGEKLFF. The CDR3 nucleotides read TGTGCCAGCAGCCTCTCTGACAGGGGGGAAAAACTGTTTTTT.

This clone has more than one count but fewer than ten. The chain joins TRBV2 to TRBJ2-4, with 10 bases matching TRBD1. The CDR3 covers 14 residues. Germline trimming cut 4 bases from V and 16 bases from J; bases unmatched to any gene: 13. Germline values: CDR1 SNHLY, CDR2 FYNNEI. The DNA for the CDR3 is TGTGCCAGCAGTGTGGGGGACAGGGGCGAATTTTTCTACTTC. Its translation is CASSVGDRGEFFYF. Full variable domain (remainder filled in from reference TRBV2 and TRBJ2-4): EPEVTQTPSHQVTQMGQEVILRCVPISNHLYFYWYRQILGQKVEFLVSFYNNEISEKSEIFDDQFSVERPDGSNFTLKIRSTKLEDSAMYFCASSVGDRGEFFYFGAGTRLSVL.

The rearrangement joins TRBV9 to TRBJ2-3; D unresolved. Germline V gene data show CDR1 as SGDLS and CDR2 as YYNGEE. The CDR3 extends over 16 amino acids. V lost 0 bases, J lost 6 bases, and 17 bases lay in between. CDR3 region: CASSVGPPQPGDTQYF. CDR3 bases: TGTGCCAGCAGCGTAGGTCCTCCACAGCCCGGGGATACGCAGTATTTT. Combining the CDR3 with reference TRBV9 and TRBJ2-3 gives the whole variable domain DSGVTQTPKHLITATGQRVTLRCSPRSGDLSVYWYQQSLDQGLQFLIQYYNGEERAKGNILERFSAQQFPDLHSELNLSSLELGDSALYFCASSVGPPQPGDTQYFGPGTRLTVL.

This clone was seen a few times. The genes are TRBV27 and TRBJ2-1; TRBD2 might be the D (6 bases). The germline gives CDR1 MNHEY, CDR2 SMNVEV (reference sequence). This CDR3 comprises 14 residues. The ends were cut back, 6 bases at V and 0 bases at J, with 9 bases in the middle. The CDR3 loop is CASRVAASYNEQFF. The DNA of the CDR3 is TGTGCCAGCAGAGTAGCGGCCTCCTACAATGAGCAGTTCTTC.

This clone came up a few times. The chain joins TRBV5-1 to TRBJ2-5; 7 bases fit TRBD1. The CDR3 length is 14 residues. V dropped 1 base and J dropped 3; count of bases not matched to a gene: 3. The germline CDR1 and CDR2 sequences are SGHRS and YFSETQ. CDR3 sequence: CASSLQGVKETQYF. The DNA of the CDR3 is TGCGCCAGCAGCTTGCAGGGGGTCAAAGAGACCCAGTACTTC.

This clone was counted many times. The rearrangement uses TRBV21-1 and TRBJ2-5. TRBV21-1 represents a pseudogene. This CDR3 is built from 13 residues. DNA of the CDR3: TGTGCCAGCAGCCCCAGCATGTGGGAGACCCAGTACTTC. Its translation: CASSPSMWETQYF.

The chain has TRBV14 and TRBJ2-7; 8 bases map to TRBD1. This CDR3 is 15 amino acids long. J was trimmed by 4 bases and V by 5 bases; bases with no gene match: 10. Germline assignment: CDR1 SGHDN and CDR2 FVKESK. CDR3 amino acids: CASSATGQAPYEQYV. The DNA of the CDR3 is TGTGCCAGCAGCGCAACGGGACAGGCACCTTACGAGCAGTACGTC.

The table lists this clone with a few counts. The chain combines TRBV29-1 with TRBJ1-3; D uncertain. The CDR3 sequence is 11 residues long. From germline, CDR1 is SQVTM and CDR2 ANQGSEA. Between the trimmed V and J ends, which lost 7 bases and 1 base, there was a span of 5 bases. The CDR3 is CSALSGNTIYF. CDR3 sequence (DNA): TGCAGCGCTCTGTCTGGAAACACCATATATTTT.

This clone has more than one count but fewer than ten. The CDR3 DNA is TGTGCCAGTAGTACAACTAGGCTTAACACCGGGGAGCTGTTTTTT. It specifies CASSTTRLNTGELFF. V usage is TRBV19 and J usage is TRBJ2-2; D might be TRBD2 (5 bases). Per germline, CDR1 LNHDA and CDR2 SQIVND (reference sequence). CDR3 length: 15 amino acids. V lost 4 bases to trimming and J lost 2 bases, with 11 bases between them.

A few counts support this clone. The chain is built from TRBV5-6 and TRBJ2-6, with D hard to call. The CDR3 sequence is 16 residues long. The V end lost 4 bases, the J end lost 10 bases, and 21 bases lay between the germline ends. The V gene's germline CDR1 is SGHDT and CDR2 YYEEEE. CDR3 sequence: CASSHYTDPSWNVLTF. In nucleotides, the CDR3 is TGTGCCAGCAGCCATTACACGGACCCCTCTTGGAACGTCCTGACTTTC. Full variable domain (rest looked up from reference TRBV5-6 and TRBJ2-6): DAGVTQSPTHLIKTRGQQVTLRCSPKSGHDTVSWYQQALGQGPQFIFQYYEEEERQRGNFPDRFSGHQFPNYSSELNVNALLLGDSALYLCASSHYTDPSWNVLTFGAGSRLTVL.

The sample holds a few counts of this clone. The chain links TRBV30 to TRBJ1-6; D is unclear. The V gene's germline CDR1 is GTSNPN and CDR2 SVGIG (reference sequence). Deletions cut 3 bases from V and 9 bases from J, with 12 bases between. CDR3 length equals 13 residues. As DNA, the CDR3 is TGTGCCTGGAGATATGGACGGAGTTCACCCCTCCACTTT. Its protein is CAWRYGRSSPLHF.

This clone was seen more than once but under ten times. The chain combines TRBV5-8 with TRBJ2-1, with 7 bases aligning to TRBD2. The germline V gene encodes CDR1 SGHTS and CDR2 YDEGEE. The CDR3 sequence is 14 residues long. With V trimmed by 4 bases and J by 4 bases, 5 bases remained unmatched. The CDR3: CASSRGSLYNEQFF. CDR3 coding DNA: TGTGCCAGCAGCCGCGGGAGCCTATACAATGAGCAGTTCTTC.

In this sample, this clone turned up a few times. This chain's CDR3 is CASSPQTSGSAEQYF. The CDR3 bases are TGTGCCAGCAGCCCACAGACTAGCGGGAGCGCCGAGCAGTACTTC. The rearrangement uses TRBV7-2 and TRBJ2-7, with 12 bases matching TRBD2. After removal of 5 bases from V and 6 bases from J, the junction contained 8 bases not matched to a gene. The V gene's germline CDR1 is SGHTA and CDR2 FQGNSA. This CDR3 region has 15 residues.